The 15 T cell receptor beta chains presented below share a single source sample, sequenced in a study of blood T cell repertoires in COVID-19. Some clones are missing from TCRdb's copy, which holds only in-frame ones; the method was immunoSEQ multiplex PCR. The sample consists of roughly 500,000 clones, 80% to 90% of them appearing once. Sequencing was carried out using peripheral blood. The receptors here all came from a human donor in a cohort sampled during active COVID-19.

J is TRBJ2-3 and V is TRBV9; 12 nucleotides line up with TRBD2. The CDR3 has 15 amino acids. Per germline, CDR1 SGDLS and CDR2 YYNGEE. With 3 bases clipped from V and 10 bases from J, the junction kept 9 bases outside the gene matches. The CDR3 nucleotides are TGTGCCAGCAGCGCGACTAGCGGGAGACCCCAGGCGCAGTATTTT. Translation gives CASSATSGRPQAQYF.

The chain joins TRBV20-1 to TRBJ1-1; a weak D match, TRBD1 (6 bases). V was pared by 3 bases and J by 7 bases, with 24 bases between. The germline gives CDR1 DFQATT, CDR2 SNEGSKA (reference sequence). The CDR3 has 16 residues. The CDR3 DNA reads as TGCAGTGCTAGTGGGGGCGCGGGGGGATTTGTGGGTGAAGCTTTCTTT. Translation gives CSASGGAGGFVGEAFF.

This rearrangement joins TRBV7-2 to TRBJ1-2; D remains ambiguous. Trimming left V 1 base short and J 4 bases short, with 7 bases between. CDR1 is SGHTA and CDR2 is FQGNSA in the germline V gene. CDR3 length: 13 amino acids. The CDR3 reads CASSLDSPYGYTF. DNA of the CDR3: TGTGCCAGCAGCTTAGACAGCCCCTATGGCTACACCTTC.

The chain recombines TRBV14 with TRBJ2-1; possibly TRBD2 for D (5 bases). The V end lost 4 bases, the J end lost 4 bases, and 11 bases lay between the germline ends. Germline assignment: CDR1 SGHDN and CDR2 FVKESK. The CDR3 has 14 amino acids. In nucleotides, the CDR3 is TGTGCCAGCAGCCTCGAGGACTGGTACAATGAGCAGTTCTTC. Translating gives CASSLEDWYNEQFF.

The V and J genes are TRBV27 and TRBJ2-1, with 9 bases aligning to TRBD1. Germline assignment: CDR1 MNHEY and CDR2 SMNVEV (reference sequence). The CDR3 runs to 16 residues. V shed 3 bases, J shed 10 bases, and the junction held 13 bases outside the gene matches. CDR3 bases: TGTGCCAGCAGTTTGTTCGGGACAGGGTTTTATAGAGAGCAGTTCTTC. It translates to CASSLFGTGFYREQFF.

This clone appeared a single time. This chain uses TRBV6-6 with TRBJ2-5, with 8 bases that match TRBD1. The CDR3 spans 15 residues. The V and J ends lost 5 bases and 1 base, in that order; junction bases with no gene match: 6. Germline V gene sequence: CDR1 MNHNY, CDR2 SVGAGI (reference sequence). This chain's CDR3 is CASSTGGTIQETQYF. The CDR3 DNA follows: TGTGCCAGCAGTACAGGGGGGACCATCCAAGAGACCCAGTACTTC.

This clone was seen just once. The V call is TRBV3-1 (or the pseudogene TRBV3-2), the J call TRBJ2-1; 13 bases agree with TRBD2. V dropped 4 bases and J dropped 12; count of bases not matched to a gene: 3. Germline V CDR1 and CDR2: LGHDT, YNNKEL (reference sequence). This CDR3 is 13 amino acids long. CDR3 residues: CASSPRTSGRQFF. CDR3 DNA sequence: TGTGCCAGCAGCCCCCGGACTAGCGGGAGGCAGTTCTTC.

The CDR3 here is CASSIGGGKNIQYF. CDR3 nucleotide sequence: TGTGCCAGTAGTATAGGAGGTGGCAAGAACATTCAGTACTTC. The J gene is TRBJ2-4, the V gene TRBV19; D is ambiguous. The V gene lost 1 base and the J gene lost 7 bases, with 11 bases spanning the gap. CDR3 length: 14 residues. Germline V gives CDR1 LNHDA, CDR2 SQIVND (reference sequence).

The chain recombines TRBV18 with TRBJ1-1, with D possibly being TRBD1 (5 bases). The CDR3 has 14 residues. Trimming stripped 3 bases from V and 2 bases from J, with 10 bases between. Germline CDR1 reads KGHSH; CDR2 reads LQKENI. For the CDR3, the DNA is TGTGCCAGCTCACCTTGGGGCACTAACACTGAAGCTTTCTTT. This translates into CASSPWGTNTEAFF.

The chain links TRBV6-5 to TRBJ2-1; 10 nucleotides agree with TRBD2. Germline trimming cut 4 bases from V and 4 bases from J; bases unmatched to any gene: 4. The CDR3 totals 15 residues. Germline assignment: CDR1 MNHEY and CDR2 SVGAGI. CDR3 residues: CASSSSSGSYNEQFF. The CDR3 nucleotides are TGTGCCAGCAGTTCCTCTAGCGGGAGTTACAATGAGCAGTTCTTC.

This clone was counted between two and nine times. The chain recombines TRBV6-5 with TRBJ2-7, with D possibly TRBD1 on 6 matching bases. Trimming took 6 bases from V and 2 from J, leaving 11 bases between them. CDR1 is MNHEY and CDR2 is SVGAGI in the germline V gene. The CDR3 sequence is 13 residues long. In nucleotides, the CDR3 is TGTGCCAGCAGGCTCCAGGGGACCTACGAGCAGTACTTC. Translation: CASRLQGTYEQYF.

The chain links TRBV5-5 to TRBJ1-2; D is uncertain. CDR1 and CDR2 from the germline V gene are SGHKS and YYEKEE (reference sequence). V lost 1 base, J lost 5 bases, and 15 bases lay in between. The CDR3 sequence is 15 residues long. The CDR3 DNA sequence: TGTGCCAGCAGCTTGTTTACGGAGGCATCATATGGCTACACCTTC. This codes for CASSLFTEASYGYTF. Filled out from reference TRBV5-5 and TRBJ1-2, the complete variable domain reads DAGVTQSPTHLIKTRGQQVTLRCSPISGHKSVSWYQQVLGQGPQFIFQYYEKEERGRGNFPDRFSARQFPNYSSELNVNALLLGDSALYLCASSLFTEASYGYTFGSGTRLTVV.

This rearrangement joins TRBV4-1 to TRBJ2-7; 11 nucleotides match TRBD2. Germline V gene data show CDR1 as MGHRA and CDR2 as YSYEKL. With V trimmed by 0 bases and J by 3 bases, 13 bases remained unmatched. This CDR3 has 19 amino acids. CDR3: CASSQDPATSGKVFYEQYF. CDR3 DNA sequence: TGCGCCAGCAGCCAAGATCCCGCGACTAGCGGGAAGGTTTTCTACGAGCAGTACTTC.

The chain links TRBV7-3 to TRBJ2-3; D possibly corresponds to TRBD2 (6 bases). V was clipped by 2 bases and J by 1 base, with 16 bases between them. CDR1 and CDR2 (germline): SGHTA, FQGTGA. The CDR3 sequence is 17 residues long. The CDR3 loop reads CASSLDAGSAGTDTQYF. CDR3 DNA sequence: TGTGCCAGCAGCTTAGACGCGGGATCCGCTGGCACAGATACGCAGTATTTT.

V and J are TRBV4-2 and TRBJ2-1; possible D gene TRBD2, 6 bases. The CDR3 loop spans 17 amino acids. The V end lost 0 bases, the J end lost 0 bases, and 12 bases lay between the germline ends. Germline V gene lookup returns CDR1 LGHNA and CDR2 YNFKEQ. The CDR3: CASSQEGGSSSYNEQFF. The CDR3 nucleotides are TGTGCCAGCAGCCAAGAAGGAGGGTCTAGCTCCTACAATGAGCAGTTCTTC.